These T cell receptor beta chains were read from a single sample in a study of blood T cell repertoires in COVID-19. TCRdb's table, derived via immunoSEQ multiplex PCR, lists solely in-frame clones and lacks some. Altogether around 100,000 clones are present, approximately 89% being singletons, with the ten largest covering approximately 17%. The source material was peripheral blood. Receptor source: a woman aged 80 or over in a cohort sampled during active COVID-19. The CDR3 runs from the conserved cysteine through the conserved F or W. Fields, in order: clone size, D gene, V gene, J gene, CDR3 length, CDR3 protein, CDR3 DNA. D genes are given only for firm matches. Clone size is not always given. Where it is, it says once, few, many or a class for expanded clones.

>NA|TRBD2|TRBV5-1|TRBJ2-4|16
CASSFGVAGIQNIQYF
TGCGCCAGCAGCTTCGGGGTAGCGGGAATCCAAAACATTCAGTACTTC
>NA|NA|TRBV27|TRBJ2-1|15
CASSLVWGQDNEQFF
TGTGCCAGCAGTTTAGTATGGGGACAAGACAATGAGCAGTTCTTC
>once|NA|TRBV6-4|TRBJ1-2|13
CASSDEGAGGYTF
TGTGCCAGCAGTGACGAAGGGGCCGGGGGCTACACCTTC
>NA|TRBD1|TRBV18|TRBJ1-3|14
CASSPNGQGSTIYF
TGTGCCAGCTCACCGAACGGACAGGGAAGCACCATATATTTT
>NA|NA|TRBV7-9|TRBJ1-2|15
CASSQDVGLSYGYTF
TGTGCCAGCAGCCAAGACGTGGGGCTCAGCTATGGCTACACCTTC
>NA|TRBD1|TRBV15|TRBJ1-1|14
CATSLTGRNTEAFF
TGTGCCACCAGCCTGACAGGGCGGAACACTGAAGCTTTCTTT
>NA|TRBD2|TRBV7-2|TRBJ2-1|16
CASSSLAGAGYNEQFF
TGTGCCAGCAGCTCTCTAGCGGGAGCGGGTTACAATGAGCAGTTCTTC
>NA|TRBD2|TRBV25-1|TRBJ2-3|15
CASSEYAGGRDTQYF
TGTGCCAGCAGTGAATATGCCGGGGGGAGAGATACGCAGTATTTT
>NA|NA|TRBV28|TRBJ1-2|14
CASSVTDLPYGYTF
TGTGCCAGCAGTGTGACAGACCTACCCTATGGCTACACCTTC
>NA|TRBD2|TRBV6-1|TRBJ2-3|16
CASSERRESFRDTQYF
TGTGCCAGCAGTGAACGGCGGGAGTCGTTCAGGGATACGCAGTATTTT